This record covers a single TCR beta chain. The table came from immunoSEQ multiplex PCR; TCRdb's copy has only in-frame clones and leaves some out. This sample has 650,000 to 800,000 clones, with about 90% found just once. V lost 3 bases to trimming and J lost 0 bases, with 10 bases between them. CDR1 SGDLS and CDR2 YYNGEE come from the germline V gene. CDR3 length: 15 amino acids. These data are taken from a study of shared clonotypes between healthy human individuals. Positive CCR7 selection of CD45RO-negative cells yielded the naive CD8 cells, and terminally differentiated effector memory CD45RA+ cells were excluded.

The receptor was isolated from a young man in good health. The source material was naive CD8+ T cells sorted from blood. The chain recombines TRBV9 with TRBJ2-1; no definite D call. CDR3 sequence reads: CASSAPTSSYNEQFF. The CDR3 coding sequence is TGTGCCAGCAGCGCCCCCACCAGCTCCTACAATGAGCAGTTCTTC.